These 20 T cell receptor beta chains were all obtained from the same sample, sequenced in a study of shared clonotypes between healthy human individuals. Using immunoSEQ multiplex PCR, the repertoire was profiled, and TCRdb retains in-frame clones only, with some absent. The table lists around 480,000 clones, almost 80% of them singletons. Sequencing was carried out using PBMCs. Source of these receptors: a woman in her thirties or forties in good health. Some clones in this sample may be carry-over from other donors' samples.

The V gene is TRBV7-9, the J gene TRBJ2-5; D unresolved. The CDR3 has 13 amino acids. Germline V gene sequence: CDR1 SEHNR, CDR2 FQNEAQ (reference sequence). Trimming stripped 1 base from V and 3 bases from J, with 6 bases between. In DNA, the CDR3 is TGTGCCAGCAGCTTAGTGGGGAAAGAGACCCAGTACTTC. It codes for CASSLVGKETQYF. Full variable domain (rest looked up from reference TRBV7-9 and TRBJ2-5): DTGVSQNPRHKITKRGQNVTFRCDPISEHNRLYWYRQTLGQGPEFLTYFQNEAQLEKSRLLSDRFSAERPKGSFSTLEIQRTEQGDSAMYLCASSLVGKETQYFGPGTRLLVL.

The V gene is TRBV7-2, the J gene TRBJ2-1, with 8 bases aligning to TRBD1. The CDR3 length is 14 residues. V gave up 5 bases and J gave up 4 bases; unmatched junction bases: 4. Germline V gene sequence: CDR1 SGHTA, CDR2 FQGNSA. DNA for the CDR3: TGTGCCAGCAGCCCTCGACAGGGGTACAATGAGCAGTTCTTC. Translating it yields CASSPRQGYNEQFF.

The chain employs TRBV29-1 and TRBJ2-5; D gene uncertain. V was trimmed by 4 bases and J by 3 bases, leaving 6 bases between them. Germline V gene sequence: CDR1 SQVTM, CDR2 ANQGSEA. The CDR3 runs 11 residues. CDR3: CSVGGEETQYF. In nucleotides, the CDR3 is TGCAGCGTTGGTGGGGAAGAGACCCAGTACTTC.

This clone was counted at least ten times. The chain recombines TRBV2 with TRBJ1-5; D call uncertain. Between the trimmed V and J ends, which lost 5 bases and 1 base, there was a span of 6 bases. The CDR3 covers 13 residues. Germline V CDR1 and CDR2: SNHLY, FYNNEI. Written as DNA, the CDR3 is TGTGCCAGCAGTCAATGGAGCAATCAGCCCCAGCATTTT. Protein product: CASSQWSNQPQHF. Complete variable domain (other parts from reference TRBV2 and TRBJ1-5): EPEVTQTPSHQVTQMGQEVILRCVPISNHLYFYWYRQILGQKVEFLVSFYNNEISEKSEIFDDQFSVERPDGSNFTLKIRSTKLEDSAMYFCASSQWSNQPQHFGDGTRLSIL.

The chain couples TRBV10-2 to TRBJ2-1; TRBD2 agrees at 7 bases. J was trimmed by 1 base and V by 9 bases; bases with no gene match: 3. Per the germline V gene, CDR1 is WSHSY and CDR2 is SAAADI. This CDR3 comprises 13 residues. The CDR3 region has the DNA TGCGCCAGTTCTAGCGGTTCCTACAATGAGCAGTTCTTC. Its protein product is CASSSGSYNEQFF.

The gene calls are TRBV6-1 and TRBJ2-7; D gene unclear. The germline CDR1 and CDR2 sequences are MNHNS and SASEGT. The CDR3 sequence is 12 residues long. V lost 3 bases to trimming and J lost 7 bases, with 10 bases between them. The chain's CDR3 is CASSDLGWEQYF. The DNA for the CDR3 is TGTGCCAGCAGTGATCTAGGTTGGGAGCAGTACTTC.

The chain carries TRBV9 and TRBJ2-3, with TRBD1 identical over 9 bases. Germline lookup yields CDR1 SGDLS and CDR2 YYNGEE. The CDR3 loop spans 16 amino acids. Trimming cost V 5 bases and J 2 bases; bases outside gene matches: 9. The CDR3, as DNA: TGTGCCAGCAGACCCCCCGGGACAGGGAACACAGATACGCAGTATTTT. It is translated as CASRPPGTGNTDTQYF.

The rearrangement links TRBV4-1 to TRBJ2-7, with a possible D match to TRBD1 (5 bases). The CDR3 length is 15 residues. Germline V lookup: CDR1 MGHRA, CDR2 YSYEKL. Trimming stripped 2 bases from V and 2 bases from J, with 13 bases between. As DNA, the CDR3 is TGCGCCAGCAGCCAAACCCCGACAGAAACCTACGAGCAGTACTTC. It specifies CASSQTPTETYEQYF.

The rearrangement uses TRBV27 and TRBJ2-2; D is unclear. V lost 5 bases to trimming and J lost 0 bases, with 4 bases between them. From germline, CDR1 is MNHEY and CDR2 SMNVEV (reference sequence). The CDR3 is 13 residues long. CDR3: CASSPTNTGELFF. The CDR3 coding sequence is TGTGCCAGCAGTCCCACGAACACCGGGGAGCTGTTTTTT.

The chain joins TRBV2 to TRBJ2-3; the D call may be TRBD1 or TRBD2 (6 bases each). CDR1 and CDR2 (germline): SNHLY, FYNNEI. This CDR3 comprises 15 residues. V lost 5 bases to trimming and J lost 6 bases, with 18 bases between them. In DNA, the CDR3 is TGTGCCAGCAGTCCCCCCGGCCTAGGGGGGGATACGCAGTATTTT. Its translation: CASSPPGLGGDTQYF.

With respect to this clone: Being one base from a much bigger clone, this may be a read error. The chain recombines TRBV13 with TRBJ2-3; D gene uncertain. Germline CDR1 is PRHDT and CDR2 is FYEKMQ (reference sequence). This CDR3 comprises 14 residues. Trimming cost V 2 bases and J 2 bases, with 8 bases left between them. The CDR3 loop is CASSLLDFTDTQYF. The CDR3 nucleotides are TGTGCCAGCAGCTTACTAGATTTCACAGATACGCAGTATTTT.

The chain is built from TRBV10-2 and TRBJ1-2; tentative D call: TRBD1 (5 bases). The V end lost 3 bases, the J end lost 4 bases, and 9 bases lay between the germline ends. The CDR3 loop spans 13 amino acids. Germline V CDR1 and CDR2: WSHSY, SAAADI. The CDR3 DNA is TGCGCCAGCAGTGATGGGGGTACCTATGGCTACACCTTC. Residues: CASSDGGTYGYTF.

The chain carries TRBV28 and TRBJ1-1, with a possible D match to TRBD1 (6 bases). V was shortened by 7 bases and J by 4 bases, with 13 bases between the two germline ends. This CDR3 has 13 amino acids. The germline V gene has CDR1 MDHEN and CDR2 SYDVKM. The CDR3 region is CASNYGTTTEAFF. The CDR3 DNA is TGTGCCAGCAATTACGGGACAACCACTGAAGCTTTCTTT.

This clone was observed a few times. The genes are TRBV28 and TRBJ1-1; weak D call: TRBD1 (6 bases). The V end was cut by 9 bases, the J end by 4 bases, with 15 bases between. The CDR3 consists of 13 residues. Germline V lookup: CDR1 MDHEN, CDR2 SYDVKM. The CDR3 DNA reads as TGTGCCAGTACAGGGTTACCTCGCACTGAAGCTTTCTTT. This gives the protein CASTGLPRTEAFF.

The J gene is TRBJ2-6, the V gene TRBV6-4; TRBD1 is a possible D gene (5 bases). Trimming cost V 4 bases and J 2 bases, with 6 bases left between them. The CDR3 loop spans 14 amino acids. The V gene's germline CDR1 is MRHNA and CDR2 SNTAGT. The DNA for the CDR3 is TGTGCCAGCAGTGTAGGGGCTGGGGCCAACGTCCTGACTTTC. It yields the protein CASSVGAGANVLTF.

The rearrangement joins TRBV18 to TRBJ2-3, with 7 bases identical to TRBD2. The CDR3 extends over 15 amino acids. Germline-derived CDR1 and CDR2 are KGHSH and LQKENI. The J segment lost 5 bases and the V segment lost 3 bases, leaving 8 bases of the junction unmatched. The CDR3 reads CASSPGAAGEDTQYF. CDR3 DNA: TGTGCCAGCTCACCTGGGGCCGCGGGAGAAGATACGCAGTATTTT.

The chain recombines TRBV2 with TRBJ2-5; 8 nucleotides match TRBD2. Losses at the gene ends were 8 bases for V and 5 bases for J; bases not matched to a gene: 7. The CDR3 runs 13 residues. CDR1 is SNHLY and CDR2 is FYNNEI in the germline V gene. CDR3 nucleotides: TGTGCCAGCTACAGCGGGAGTTGGGAGACCCAGTACTTC. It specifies CASYSGSWETQYF.

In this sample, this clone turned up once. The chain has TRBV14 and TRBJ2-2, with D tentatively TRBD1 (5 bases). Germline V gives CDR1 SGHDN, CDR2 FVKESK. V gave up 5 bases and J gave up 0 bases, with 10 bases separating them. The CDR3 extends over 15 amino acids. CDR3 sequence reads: CASSFRQTNTGELFF. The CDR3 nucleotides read TGTGCCAGCAGCTTTCGACAGACGAACACCGGGGAGCTGTTTTTT.

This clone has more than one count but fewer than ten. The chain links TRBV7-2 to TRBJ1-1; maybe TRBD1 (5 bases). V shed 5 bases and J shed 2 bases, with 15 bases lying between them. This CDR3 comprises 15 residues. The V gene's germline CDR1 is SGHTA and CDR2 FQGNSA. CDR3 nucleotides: TGTGCCAGCAGCCTTACGACAGTTCTCAACACTGAAGCTTTCTTT. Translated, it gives CASSLTTVLNTEAFF.

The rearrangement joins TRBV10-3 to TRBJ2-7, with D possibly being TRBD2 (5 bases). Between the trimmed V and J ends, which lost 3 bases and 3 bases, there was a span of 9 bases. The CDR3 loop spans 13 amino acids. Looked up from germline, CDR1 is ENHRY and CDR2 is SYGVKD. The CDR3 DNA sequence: TGTGCCATCAGTGATGGAGGTAACTACGAGCAGTACTTC. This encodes CAISDGGNYEQYF.